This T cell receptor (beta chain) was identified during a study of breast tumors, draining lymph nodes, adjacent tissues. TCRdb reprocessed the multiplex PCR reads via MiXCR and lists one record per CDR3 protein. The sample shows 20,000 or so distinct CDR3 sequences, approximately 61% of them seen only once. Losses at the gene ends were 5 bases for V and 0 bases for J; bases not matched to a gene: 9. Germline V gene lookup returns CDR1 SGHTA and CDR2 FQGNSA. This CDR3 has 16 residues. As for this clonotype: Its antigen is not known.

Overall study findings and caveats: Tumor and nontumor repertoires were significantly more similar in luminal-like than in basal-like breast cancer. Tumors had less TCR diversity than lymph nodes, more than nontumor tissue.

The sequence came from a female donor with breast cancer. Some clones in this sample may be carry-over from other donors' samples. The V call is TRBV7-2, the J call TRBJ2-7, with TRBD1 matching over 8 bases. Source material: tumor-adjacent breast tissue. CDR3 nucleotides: TGTGCCAGCAGCCTAAGTGGGACAGGCAGCTCCTACGAGCAGTACTTC. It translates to CASSLSGTGSSYEQYF.